This entry features one TCR beta chain sequence. This sample was included in a study of cytomegalovirus exposure and HLA in healthy donors. The V gene end was trimmed by 3 bases and the J gene end by 0 bases; junction bases not matched to a gene: 4. Germline CDR1 and CDR2: SQVTM and ANQGSEA. The CDR3 has 14 residues. Amplification used 60 Vbeta primers and 13 Jbeta primers. Sequenced by immunoSEQ multiplex PCR; TCRdb stores in-frame clones only, minus some. The table includes about 200,000 clones, approximately 85% detected once. The chain is built from TRBV29-1 and TRBJ1-1; 7 bases fit TRBD1. This receptor was taken from a woman between 50 and 59 years old in good health and CMV-seropositive. The sequencing sample was made of PBMCs. The CDR3, as DNA: TGCAGCGTTGATGCCGGGACAGTGAACACTGAAGCTTTCTTT. It is translated as CSVDAGTVNTEAFF.